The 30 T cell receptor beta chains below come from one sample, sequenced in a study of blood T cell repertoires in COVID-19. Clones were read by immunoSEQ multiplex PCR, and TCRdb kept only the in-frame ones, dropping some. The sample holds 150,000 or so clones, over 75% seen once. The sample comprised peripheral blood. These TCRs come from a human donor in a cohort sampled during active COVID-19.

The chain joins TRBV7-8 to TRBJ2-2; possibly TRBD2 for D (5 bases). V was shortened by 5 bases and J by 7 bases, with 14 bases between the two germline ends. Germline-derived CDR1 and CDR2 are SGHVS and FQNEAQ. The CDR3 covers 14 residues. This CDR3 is CASSRRALGGELFF. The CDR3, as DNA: TGTGCCAGCAGCCGGCGGGCTCTCGGCGGGGAGCTGTTTTTT.

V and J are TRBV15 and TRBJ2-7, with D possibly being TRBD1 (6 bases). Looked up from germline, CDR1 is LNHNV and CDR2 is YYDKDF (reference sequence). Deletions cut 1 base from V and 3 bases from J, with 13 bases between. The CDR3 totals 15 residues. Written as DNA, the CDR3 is TGTGCCACCAGCAGAGGACAGGCGGGCTACTACGAGCAGTACTTC. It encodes CATSRGQAGYYEQYF. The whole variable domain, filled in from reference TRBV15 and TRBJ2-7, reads DAMVIQNPRYQVTQFGKPVTLSCSQTLNHNVMYWYQQKSSQAPKLLFHYYDKDFNNEADTPDNFQSRRPNTSFCFLDIRSPGLGDTAMYLCATSRGQAGYYEQYFGPGTRLTVT.

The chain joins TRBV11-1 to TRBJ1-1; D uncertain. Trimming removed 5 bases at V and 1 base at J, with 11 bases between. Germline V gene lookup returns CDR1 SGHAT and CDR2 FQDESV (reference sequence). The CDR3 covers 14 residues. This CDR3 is CASSLGRKNTEAFF. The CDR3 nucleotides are TGTGCCAGCAGCCTCGGGAGGAAGAACACTGAAGCTTTCTTT.

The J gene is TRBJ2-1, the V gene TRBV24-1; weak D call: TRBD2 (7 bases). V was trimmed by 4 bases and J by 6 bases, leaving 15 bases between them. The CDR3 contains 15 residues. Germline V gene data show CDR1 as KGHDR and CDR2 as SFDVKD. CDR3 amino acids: CATSEGGRLLNEQFF. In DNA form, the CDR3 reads TGTGCCACCAGTGAGGGGGGGCGCCTCCTCAATGAGCAGTTCTTC.

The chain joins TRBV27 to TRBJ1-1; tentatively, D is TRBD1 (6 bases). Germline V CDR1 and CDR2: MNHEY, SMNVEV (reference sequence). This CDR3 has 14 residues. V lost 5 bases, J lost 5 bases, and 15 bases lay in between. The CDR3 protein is CASSTAGGGTEAFF. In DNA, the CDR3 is TGTGCCAGCAGTACCGCGGGGGGCGGGACTGAAGCTTTCTTT.

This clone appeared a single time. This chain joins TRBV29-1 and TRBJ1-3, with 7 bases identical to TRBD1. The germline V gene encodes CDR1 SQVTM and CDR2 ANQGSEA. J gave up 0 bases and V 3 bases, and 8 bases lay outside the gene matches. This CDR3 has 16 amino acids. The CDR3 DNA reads TGCAGCGTTGAGAGGACAGGTAGACACTCTGGAAACACCATATATTTT. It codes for CSVERTGRHSGNTIYF.

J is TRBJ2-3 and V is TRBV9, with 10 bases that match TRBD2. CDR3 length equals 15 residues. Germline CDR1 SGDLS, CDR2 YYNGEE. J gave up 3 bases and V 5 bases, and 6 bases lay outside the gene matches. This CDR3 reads CASRPGLAVTDTQYF. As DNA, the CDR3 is TGTGCCAGCAGACCTGGACTAGCGGTAACAGATACGCAGTATTTT.

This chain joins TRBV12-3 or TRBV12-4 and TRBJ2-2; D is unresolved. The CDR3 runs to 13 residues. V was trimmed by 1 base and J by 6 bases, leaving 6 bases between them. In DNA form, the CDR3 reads TGTGCCAGCAGTTTAGTTCGGGCCGGGGAGCTGTTTTTT. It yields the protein CASSLVRAGELFF.

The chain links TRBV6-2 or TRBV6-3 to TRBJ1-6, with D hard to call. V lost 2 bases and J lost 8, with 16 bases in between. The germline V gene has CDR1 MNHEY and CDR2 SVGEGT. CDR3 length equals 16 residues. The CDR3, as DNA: TGTGCCAGCAGTTACCTCTTGGGGAGGGAAGATTCACCCCTCCACTTT. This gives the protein CASSYLLGREDSPLHF.

The CDR3 region has the DNA TGTGCCTGGGACAGGGAGAAAGGCACAGATACGCAGTATTTT. It encodes CAWDREKGTDTQYF. This chain links TRBV30 with TRBJ2-3, with 7 bases fitting TRBD1. The ends lost 5 bases at V and 1 base at J; junction bases unmatched: 6. Germline CDR1 GTSNPN, CDR2 SVGIG (reference sequence). The CDR3 runs 14 residues.

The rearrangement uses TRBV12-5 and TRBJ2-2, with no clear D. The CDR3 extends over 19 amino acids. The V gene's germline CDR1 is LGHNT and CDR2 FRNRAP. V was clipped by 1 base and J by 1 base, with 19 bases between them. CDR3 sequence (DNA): TGTGCTAGTGGTTTGGGGAGTTTAAGCCCCGTTTTGAACACCGGGGAGCTGTTTTTT. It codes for CASGLGSLSPVLNTGELFF.

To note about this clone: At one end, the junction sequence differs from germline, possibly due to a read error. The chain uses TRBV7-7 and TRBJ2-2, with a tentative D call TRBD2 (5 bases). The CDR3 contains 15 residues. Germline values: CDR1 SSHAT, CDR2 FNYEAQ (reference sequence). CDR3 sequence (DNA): TGTGCTAGCAGCTTAGAAGTCCCGGGGACCGGGGAGCTGTTTTTT. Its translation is CASSLEVPGTGELFF.

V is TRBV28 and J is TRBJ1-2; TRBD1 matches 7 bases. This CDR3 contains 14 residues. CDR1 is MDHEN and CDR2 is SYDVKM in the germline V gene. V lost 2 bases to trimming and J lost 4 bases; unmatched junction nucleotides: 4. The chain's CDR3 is CASSLTGEVYGYTF. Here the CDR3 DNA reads TGTGCCAGCAGTTTAACAGGGGAAGTCTATGGCTACACCTTC.

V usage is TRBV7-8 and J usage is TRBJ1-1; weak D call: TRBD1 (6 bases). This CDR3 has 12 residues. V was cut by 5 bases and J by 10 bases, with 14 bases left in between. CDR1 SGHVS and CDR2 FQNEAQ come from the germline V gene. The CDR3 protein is CASSPDSLAAFF. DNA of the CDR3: TGTGCCAGCAGCCCGGACAGTTTGGCAGCTTTCTTT.

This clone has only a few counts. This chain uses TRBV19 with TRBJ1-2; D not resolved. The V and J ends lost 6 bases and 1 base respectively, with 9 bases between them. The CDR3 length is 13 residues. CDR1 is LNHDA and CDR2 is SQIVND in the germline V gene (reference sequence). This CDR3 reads CASSSRDNYGYTF. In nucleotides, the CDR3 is TGTGCCAGTAGCTCGAGGGATAACTATGGCTACACCTTC. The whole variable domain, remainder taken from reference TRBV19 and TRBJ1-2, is DGGITQSPKYLFRKEGQNVTLSCEQNLNHDAMYWYRQDPGQGLRLIYYSQIVNDFQKGDIAEGYSVSREKKESFPLTVTSAQKNPTAFYLCASSSRDNYGYTFGSGTRLTVV.

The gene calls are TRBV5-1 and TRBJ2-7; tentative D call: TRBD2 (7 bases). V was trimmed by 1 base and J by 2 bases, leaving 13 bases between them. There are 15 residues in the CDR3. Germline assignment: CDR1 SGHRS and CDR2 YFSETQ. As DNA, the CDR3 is TGCGCCAGCAGCTTGATGGGGGGGCAGACCTACGAGCAGTACTTC. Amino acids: CASSLMGGQTYEQYF.

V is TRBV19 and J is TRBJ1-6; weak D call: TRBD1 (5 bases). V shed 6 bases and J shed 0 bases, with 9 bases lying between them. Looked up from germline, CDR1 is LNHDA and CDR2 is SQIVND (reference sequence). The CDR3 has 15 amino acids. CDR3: CASRDTYSYNSPLHF. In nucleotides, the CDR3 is TGTGCCAGTAGGGACACCTACTCCTATAATTCACCCCTCCACTTT. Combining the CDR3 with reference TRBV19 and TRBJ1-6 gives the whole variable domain DGGITQSPKYLFRKEGQNVTLSCEQNLNHDAMYWYRQDPGQGLRLIYYSQIVNDFQKGDIAEGYSVSREKKESFPLTVTSAQKNPTAFYLCASRDTYSYNSPLHFGNGTRLTVT.

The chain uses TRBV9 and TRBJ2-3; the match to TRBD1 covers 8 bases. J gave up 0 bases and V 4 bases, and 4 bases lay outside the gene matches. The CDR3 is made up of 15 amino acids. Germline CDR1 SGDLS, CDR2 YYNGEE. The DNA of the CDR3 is TGTGCCAGCAGCCCGGGACAGGCCAGCACAGATACGCAGTATTTT. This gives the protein CASSPGQASTDTQYF.

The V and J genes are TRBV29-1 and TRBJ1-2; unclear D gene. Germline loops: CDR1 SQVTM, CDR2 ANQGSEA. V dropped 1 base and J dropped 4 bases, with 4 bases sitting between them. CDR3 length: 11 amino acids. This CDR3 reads CSVEGAYGYTF. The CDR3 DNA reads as TGCAGCGTTGAAGGGGCCTATGGCTACACCTTC.

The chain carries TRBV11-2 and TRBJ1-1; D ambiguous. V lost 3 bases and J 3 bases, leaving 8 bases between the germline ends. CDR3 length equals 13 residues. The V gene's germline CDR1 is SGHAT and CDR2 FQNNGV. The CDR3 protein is CASSLEGDTEAFF. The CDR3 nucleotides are TGTGCCAGCAGCTTGGAGGGAGACACTGAAGCTTTCTTT.

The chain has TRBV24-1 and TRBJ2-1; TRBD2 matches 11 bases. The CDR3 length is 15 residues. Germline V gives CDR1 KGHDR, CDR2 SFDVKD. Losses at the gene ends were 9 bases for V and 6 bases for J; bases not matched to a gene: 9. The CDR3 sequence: CATSSTSGTTNEQFF. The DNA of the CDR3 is TGTGCCACCTCGTCGACTAGCGGGACTACCAATGAGCAGTTCTTC.

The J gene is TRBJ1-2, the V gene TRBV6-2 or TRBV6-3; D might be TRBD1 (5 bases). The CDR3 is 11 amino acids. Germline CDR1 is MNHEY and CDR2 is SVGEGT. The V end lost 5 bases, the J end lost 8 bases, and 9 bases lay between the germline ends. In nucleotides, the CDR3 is TGTGCCAGCAGTACCCGGACAGGCTACACCTTC. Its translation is CASSTRTGYTF.

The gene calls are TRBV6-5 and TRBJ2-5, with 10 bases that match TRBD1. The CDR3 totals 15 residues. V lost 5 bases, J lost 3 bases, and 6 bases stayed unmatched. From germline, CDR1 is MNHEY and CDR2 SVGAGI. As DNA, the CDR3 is TGTGCCAGCAGTCCTCGGGACAGGGGAGAAGAGACCCAGTACTTC. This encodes CASSPRDRGEETQYF.

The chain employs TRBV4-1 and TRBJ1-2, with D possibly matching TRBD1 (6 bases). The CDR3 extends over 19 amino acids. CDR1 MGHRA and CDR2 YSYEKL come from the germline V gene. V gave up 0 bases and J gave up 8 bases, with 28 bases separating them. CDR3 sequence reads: CASSQDLAESGGAIKGYTF. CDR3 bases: TGCGCCAGCAGCCAAGATCTTGCTGAGTCGGGGGGCGCAATCAAAGGCTACACCTTC.

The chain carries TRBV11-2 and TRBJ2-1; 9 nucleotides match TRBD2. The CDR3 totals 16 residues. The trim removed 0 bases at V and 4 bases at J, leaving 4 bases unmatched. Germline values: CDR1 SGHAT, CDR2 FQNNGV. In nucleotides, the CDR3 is TGTGCCAGCAGCTTAGATAAGACTAGCGGATACAATGAGCAGTTCTTC. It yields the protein CASSLDKTSGYNEQFF.

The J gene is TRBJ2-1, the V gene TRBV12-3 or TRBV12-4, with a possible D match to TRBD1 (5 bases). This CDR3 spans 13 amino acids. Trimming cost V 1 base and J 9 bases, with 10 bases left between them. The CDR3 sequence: CASSLGARGEQFF. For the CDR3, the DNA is TGTGCCAGCAGTTTAGGGGCTAGGGGTGAGCAGTTCTTC.

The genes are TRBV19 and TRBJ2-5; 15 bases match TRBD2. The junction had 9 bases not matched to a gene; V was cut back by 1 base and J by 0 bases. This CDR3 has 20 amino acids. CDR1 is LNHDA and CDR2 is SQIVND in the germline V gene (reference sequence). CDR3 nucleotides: TGTGCCAGTAGTATAGGAAAGGGACTAGCGGGGGGTGGGTACCAAGAGACCCAGTACTTC. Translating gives CASSIGKGLAGGGYQETQYF.

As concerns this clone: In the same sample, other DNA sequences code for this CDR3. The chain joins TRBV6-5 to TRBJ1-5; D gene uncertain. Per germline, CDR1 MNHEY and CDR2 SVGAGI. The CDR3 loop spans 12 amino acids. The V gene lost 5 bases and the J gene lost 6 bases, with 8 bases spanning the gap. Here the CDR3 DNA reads TGTGCCAGCAGTACCAGTGGTCAGCCCCAGCATTTT. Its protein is CASSTSGQPQHF.

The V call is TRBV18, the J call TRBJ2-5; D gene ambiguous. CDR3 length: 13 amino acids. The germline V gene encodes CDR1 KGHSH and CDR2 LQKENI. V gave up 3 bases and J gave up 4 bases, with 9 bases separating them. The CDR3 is CASSPNQAETQYF. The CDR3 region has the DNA TGTGCCAGCTCACCCAACCAGGCAGAGACCCAGTACTTC.

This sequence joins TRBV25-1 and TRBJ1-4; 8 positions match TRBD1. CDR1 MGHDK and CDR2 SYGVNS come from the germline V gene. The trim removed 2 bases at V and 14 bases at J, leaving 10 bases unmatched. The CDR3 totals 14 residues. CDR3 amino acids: CASSEARQGIGLFF. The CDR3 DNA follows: TGTGCCAGCAGTGAAGCCCGACAGGGGATTGGGCTGTTTTTT. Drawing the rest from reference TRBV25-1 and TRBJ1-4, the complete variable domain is EADIYQTPRYLVIGTGKKITLECSQTMGHDKMYWYQQDPGMELHLIHYSYGVNSTEKGDLSSESTVSRIRTEHFPLTLESARPSHTSQYLCASSEARQGIGLFFGSGTQLSVL.